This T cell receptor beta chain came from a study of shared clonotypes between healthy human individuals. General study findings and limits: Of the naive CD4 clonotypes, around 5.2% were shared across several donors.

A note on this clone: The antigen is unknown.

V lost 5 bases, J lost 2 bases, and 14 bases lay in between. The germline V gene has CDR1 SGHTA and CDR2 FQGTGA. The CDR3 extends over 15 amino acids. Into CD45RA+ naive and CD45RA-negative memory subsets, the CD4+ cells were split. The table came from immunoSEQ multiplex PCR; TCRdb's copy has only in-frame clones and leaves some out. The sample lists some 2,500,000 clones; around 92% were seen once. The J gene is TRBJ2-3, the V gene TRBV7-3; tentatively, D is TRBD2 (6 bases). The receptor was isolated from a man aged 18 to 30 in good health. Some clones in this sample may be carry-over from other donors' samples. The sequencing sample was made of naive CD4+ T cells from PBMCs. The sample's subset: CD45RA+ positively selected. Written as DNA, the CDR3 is TGTGCCAGCAGCCCTAGCGTGTTCCCCACAGATACGCAGTATTTT. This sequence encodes CASSPSVFPTDTQYF.